The clone carrying this TCR beta chain was counted between two and nine times. Its antigen remains unknown. Measured with immunoSEQ multiplex PCR; TCRdb has only the in-frame clones, and not every one. The repertoire holds around 24,000 clones, with roughly three fifths as singletons. This specimen comes from a study of tumor-infiltrating lymphocytes in localized non-small cell lung cancer. Regarding the study as a whole: Available tissue quantity limited TCR sequencing to a patient subset. Technical variation could not be separated from intratumor heterogeneity here.

CDR1 is SGDLS, CDR2 YYNGEE, per germline. The CDR3 runs 17 residues. Trimming at V came to 2 bases and at J to 0 bases, leaving 1 base not matched to a gene. V usage is TRBV9 and J usage is TRBJ2-2; TRBD2 aligns across 13 bases. Specimen: lung tumor tissue. The clonotype originates from a human donor with non-small cell lung cancer. The chain's CDR3 is CASSVGLAGANTGELFF. In nucleotides, the CDR3 is TGTGCCAGCAGCGTTGGACTAGCGGGAGCGAACACCGGGGAGCTGTTTTTT.